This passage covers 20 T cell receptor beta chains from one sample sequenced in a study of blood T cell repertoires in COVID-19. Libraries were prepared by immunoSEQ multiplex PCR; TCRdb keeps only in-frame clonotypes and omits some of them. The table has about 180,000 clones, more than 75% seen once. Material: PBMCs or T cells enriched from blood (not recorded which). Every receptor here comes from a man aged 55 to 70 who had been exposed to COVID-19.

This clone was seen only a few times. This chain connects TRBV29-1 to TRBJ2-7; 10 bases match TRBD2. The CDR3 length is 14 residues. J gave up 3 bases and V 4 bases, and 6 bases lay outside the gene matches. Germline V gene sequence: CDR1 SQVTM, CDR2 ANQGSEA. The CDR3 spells CSVVGPSGSYEQYF. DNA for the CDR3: TGCAGCGTTGTAGGGCCTAGCGGGAGCTACGAGCAGTACTTC.

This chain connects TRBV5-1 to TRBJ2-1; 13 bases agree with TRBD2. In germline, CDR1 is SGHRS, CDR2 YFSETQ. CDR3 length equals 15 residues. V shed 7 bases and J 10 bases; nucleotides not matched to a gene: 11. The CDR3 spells CASVAGTSGTREQFF. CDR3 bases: TGCGCCAGCGTCGCCGGGACTAGCGGGACTAGAGAGCAGTTCTTC.

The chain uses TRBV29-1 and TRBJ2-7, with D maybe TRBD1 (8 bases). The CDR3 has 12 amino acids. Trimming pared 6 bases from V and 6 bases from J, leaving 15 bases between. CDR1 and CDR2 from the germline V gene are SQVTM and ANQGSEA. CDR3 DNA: TGCAGCGTAGAAACAGGGGGGGTCGAGCAGTACTTC. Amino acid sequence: CSVETGGVEQYF.

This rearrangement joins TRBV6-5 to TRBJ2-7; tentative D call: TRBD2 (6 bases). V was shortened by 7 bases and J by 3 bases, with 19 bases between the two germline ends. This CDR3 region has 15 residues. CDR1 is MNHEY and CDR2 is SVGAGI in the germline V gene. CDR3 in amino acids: CASNTYRSGGYEQYF. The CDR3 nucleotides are TGTGCCAGCAACACCTATCGGTCCGGGGGCTACGAGCAGTACTTC.

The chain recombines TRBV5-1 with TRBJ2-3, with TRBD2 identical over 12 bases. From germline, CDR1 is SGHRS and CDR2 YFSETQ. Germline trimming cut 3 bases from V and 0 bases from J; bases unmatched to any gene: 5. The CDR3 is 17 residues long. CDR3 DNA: TGCGCCAGCAGCTGGGGGACTAGCGGGCGGAGCACAGATACGCAGTATTTT. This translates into CASSWGTSGRSTDTQYF.

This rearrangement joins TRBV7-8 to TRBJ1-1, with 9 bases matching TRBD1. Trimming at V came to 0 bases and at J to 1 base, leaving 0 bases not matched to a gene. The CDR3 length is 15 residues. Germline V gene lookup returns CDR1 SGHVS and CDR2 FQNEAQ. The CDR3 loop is CASSLAGQGNTEAFF. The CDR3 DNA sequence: TGTGCCAGCAGCTTAGCGGGACAGGGGAACACTGAAGCTTTCTTT.

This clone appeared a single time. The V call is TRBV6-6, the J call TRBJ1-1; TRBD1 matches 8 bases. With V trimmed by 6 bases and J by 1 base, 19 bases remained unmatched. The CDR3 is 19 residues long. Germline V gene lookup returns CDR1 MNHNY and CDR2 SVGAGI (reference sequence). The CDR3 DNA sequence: TGTGCCAGCAGCTCTCCGGCCCTGGAGGGGGACAGGCGGAACACTGAAGCTTTCTTT. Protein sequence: CASSSPALEGDRRNTEAFF.

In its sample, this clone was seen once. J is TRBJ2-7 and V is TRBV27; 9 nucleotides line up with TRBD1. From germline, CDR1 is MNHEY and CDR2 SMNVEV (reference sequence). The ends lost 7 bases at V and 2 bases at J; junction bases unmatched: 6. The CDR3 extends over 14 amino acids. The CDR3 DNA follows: TGTGCCAGCACTCCGACAGGGGGTCCCTACGAGCAGTACTTC. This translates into CASTPTGGPYEQYF.

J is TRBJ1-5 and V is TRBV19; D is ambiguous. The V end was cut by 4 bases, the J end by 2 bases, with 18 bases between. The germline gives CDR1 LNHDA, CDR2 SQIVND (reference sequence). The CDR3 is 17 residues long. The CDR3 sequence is CASSTLPLDLRNQPQHF. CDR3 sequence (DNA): TGTGCCAGTAGTACCCTCCCTTTGGACTTGCGCAATCAGCCCCAGCATTTT.

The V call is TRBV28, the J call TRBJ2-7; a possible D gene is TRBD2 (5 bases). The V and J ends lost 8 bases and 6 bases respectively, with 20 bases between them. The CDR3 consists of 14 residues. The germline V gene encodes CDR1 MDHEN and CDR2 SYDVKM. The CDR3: CASWETEGSGEQYF. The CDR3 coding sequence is TGTGCCAGCTGGGAGACTGAAGGGTCCGGCGAGCAGTACTTC.

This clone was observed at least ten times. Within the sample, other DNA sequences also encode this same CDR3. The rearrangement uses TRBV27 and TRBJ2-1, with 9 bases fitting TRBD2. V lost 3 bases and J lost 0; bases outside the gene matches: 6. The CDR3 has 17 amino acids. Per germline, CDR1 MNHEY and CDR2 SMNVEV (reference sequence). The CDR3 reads CASSLGLAGSSYNEQFF. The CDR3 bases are TGTGCCAGCAGTTTGGGCCTAGCGGGAAGCTCCTACAATGAGCAGTTCTTC.

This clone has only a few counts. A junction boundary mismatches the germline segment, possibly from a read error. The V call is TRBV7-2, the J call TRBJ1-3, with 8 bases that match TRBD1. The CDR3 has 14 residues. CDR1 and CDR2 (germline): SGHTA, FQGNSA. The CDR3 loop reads CASGDRISGNTIYF. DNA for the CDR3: TGTGCCAGCGGGGACAGGATCTCTGGAAACACCATTTATTTT.

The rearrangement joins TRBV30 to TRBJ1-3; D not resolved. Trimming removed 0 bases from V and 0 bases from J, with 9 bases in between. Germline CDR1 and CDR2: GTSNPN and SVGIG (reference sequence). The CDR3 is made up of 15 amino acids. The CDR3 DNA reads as TGTGCCTGGAGTGTTCGACATGGCTCTGGAAACACCATATATTTT. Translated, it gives CAWSVRHGSGNTIYF.

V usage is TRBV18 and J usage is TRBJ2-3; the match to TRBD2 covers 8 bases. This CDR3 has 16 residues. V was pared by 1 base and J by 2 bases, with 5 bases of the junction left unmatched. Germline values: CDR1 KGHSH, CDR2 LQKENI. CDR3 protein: CASSPQLAGYTDTQYF. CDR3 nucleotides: TGTGCCAGCTCACCACAGCTAGCGGGTTACACAGATACGCAGTATTTT.

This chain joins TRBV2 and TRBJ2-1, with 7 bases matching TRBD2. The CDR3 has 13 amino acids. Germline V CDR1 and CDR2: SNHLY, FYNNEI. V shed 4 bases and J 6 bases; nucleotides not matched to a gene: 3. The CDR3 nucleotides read TGTGCCAGCAGTGTATCTAGCGGCAATGAGCAGTTCTTC. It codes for CASSVSSGNEQFF.

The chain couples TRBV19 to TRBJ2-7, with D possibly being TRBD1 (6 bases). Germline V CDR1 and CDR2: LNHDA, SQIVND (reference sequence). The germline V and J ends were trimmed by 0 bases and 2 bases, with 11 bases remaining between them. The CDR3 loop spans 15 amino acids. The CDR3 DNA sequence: TGTGCCAGTAGTATAGAGGCAGGGGCGACCTACGAGCAGTACTTC. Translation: CASSIEAGATYEQYF. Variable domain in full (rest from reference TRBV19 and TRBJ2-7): DGGITQSPKYLFRKEGQNVTLSCEQNLNHDAMYWYRQDPGQGLRLIYYSQIVNDFQKGDIAEGYSVSREKKESFPLTVTSAQKNPTAFYLCASSIEAGATYEQYFGPGTRLTVT.

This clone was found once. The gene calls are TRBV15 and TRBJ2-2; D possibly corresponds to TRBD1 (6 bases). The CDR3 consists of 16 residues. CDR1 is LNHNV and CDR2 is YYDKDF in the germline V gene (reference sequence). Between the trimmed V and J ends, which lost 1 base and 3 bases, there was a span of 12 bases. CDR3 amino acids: CATSRGWAGDTGELFF. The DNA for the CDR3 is TGTGCCACCAGCAGAGGGTGGGCAGGGGACACCGGGGAGCTGTTTTTT.

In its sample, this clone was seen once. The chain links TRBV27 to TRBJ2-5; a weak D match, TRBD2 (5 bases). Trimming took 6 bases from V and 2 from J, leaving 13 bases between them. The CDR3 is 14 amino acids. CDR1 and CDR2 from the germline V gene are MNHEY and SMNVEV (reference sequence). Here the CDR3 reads CASSPVWTQETQYF. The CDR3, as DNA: TGTGCCAGCAGCCCTGTATGGACTCAAGAGACCCAGTACTTC.

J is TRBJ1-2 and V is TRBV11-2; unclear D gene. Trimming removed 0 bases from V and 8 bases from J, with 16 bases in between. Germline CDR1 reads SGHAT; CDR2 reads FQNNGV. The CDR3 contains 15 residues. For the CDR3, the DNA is TGTGCCAGCAGCTTAGATGGTCGGGTTCTGCGCGGCTACACCTTC. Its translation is CASSLDGRVLRGYTF.

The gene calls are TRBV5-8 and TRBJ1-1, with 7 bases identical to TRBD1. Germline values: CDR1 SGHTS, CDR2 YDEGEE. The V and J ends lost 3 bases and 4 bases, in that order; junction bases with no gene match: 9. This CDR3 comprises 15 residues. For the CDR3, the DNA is TGTGCCAGCAGCTACAATGCAGGGGGATTCACTGAAGCTTTCTTT. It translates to CASSYNAGGFTEAFF.